A selection of T cell receptor beta chains follows, all from one sample in a study of beta chain features in type 1 diabetes. Libraries were prepared by immunoSEQ multiplex PCR; TCRdb keeps only in-frame clonotypes and omits some of them. Of 300,000 to 350,000 clones listed, 9.3% are singletons. The sequencing sample was made of central memory CD4+ T cells from blood. Receptors were obtained from a man aged 30 to 39 with type 1 diabetes. Each CDR3 is given with its conserved first and last residue. D genes are given only for firm matches. Expanded clones get a size class; other rows say once, few or many, or leave the size out.

TRBV2	TRBJ1-5	many	.	CASSPTDSNQPQHF	TGTGCCAGCAGCCCGACAGATAGCAATCAGCCCCAGCATTTT
TRBV5-1	TRBJ2-1	few	.	CASSQQDSSYNEQFF	TGCGCCAGCAGCCAACAGGACAGCTCCTACAATGAGCAGTTCTTC
TRBV6-5	TRBJ1-1	few	.	CASSWSGVMNTEAFF	TGTGCCAGCAGTTGGTCAGGGGTAATGAACACTGAAGCTTTCTTT
TRBV28	TRBJ2-3	.	TRBD2	CASSPGLADDTDTQYF	TGTGCCAGCAGTCCTGGACTAGCGGATGACACAGATACGCAGTATTTT
TRBV19	TRBJ2-7	few	.	CASSNPGTELREQYF	TGTGCCAGTAGTAATCCCGGGACGGAGCTGCGCGAGCAGTACTTC
TRBV13	TRBJ1-1	once	.	CASSLGTRSVEAFF	TGTGCCAGCAGCTTAGGGACTAGGTCGGTTGAAGCTTTCTTT
TRBV30	TRBJ2-7	few	.	CAWSVGYEDEQYF	TGTGCCTGGAGTGTAGGGTATGAGGACGAGCAGTACTTC
TRBV19	TRBJ1-2	few	.	CASSPTADYGYTF	TGTGCCAGTAGTCCAACGGCGGACTATGGCTACACCTTC
TRBV11-2	TRBJ1-4	few	.	CASSLERGLELFF	TGTGCCAGCAGCTTAGAACGTGGGCTCGAACTGTTTTTT
TRBV9	TRBJ1-2	many	.	CASSVDSQGFGYTF	TGTGCCAGCAGCGTAGATTCACAGGGCTTTGGCTACACCTTC
TRBV7-2	TRBJ2-5	.	.	CASTRGQETQYF	TGTGCCAGCACCCGGGGTCAAGAGACCCAGTACTTC
TRBV7-9	TRBJ1-2	few	.	CASSVTGWDNYGYTF	TGTGCCAGCAGCGTGACAGGTTGGGATAACTATGGCTACACCTTC
TRBV7-2	TRBJ2-7	many	.	CASSFTPGSSYEQYF	TGTGCCAGCAGCTTTACCCCGGGAAGCTCCTACGAGCAGTACTTC
TRBV28	TRBJ1-1	few	.	CASGILNTEAFF	TGTGCCAGCGGCATCCTGAACACTGAAGCTTTCTTT
TRBV28	TRBJ2-2	.	.	CASSPPRASPGELFF	TGTGCCAGCAGCCCTCCCAGGGCGAGCCCCGGGGAGCTGTTTTTT
TRBV4-1	TRBJ1-4	.	.	CASSHPDRSNEKLFF	TGCGCCAGCAGCCATCCGGACAGATCTAATGAAAAACTGTTTTTT
TRBV30	TRBJ2-1	few	.	CAWSVGKAHEQFF	TGTGCCTGGAGTGTAGGGAAGGCCCATGAGCAGTTCTTC
TRBV7-2	TRBJ2-7	.	TRBD2	CASSRGLAGGTYEQYF	TGTGCCAGCAGCCGAGGACTAGCGGGGGGAACCTACGAGCAGTACTTC
TRBV10-3	TRBJ1-1	few	.	CAISEFPGRNTEAFF	TGTGCCATCAGTGAGTTCCCGGGAAGGAACACTGAAGCTTTCTTT
TRBV5-1	TRBJ2-3	.	.	CASSLAGWREADTQYF	TGCGCCAGCAGCTTGGCTGGGTGGAGGGAGGCAGATACGCAGTATTTT
TRBV4-3	TRBJ1-2	once	TRBD1	CASSQLGQGSSYGYTF	TGCGCCAGCAGCCAACTTGGACAGGGGTCGAGCTATGGCTACACCTTC